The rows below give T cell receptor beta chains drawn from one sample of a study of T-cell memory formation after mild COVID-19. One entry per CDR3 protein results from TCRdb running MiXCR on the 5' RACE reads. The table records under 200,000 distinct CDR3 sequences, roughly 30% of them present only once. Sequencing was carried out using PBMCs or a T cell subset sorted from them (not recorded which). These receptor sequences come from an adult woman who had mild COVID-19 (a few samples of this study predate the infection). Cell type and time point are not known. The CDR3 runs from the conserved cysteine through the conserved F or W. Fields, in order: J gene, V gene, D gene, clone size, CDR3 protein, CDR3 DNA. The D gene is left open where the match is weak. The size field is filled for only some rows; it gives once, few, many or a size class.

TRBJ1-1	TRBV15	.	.	CATSRDPGVPTEAFF	TGTGCCACCAGCAGAGATCCGGGGGTCCCCACTGAAGCTTTCTTT
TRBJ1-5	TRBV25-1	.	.	CASSERGGHINQPQHF	TGTGCCAGCAGTGAAAGGGGGGGACATATCAATCAGCCCCAGCATTTT
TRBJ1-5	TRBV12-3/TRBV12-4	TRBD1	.	CASSLAKDRGLQPQHF	TGTGCCAGCAGTTTAGCGAAGGACAGGGGGCTTCAGCCCCAGCATTTT
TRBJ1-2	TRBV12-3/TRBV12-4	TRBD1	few	CASSSQGSYGYTF	TGTGCCAGCAGTTCACAGGGGAGTTATGGCTACACCTTC
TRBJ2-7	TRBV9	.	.	CASSVELAPSYEQYF	TGTGCCAGCAGCGTAGAACTAGCTCCGTCCTACGAGCAGTACTTC
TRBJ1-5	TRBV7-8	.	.	CASSLGRGGGNQPQHF	TGTGCCAGCAGCTTAGGGCGGGGAGGAGGCAATCAGCCCCAGCATTTT
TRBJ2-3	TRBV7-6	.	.	CASSLVSGDTQYF	TGTGCCAGCAGCTTAGTCAGTGGAGATACGCAGTATTTT
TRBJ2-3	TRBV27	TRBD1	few	CASSPTDRGTDTQYF	TGTGCCAGCAGTCCTACCGACAGGGGAACAGATACGCAGTATTTT
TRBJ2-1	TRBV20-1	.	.	CSARVWQSNEQFF	TGCAGTGCTAGAGTTTGGCAGTCGAATGAGCAGTTCTTC
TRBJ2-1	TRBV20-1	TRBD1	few	CSAPGTGIFNEQFF	TGCAGTGCACCCGGGACAGGGATTTTCAATGAGCAGTTCTTC
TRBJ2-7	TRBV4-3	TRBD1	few	CASSQEYRGNEQYF	TGCGCCAGCAGCCAAGAATACAGGGGGAACGAGCAGTACTTC
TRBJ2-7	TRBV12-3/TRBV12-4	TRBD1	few	CASTLGQNYEQYF	TGTGCCAGCACCTTGGGACAGAACTACGAGCAGTACTTC